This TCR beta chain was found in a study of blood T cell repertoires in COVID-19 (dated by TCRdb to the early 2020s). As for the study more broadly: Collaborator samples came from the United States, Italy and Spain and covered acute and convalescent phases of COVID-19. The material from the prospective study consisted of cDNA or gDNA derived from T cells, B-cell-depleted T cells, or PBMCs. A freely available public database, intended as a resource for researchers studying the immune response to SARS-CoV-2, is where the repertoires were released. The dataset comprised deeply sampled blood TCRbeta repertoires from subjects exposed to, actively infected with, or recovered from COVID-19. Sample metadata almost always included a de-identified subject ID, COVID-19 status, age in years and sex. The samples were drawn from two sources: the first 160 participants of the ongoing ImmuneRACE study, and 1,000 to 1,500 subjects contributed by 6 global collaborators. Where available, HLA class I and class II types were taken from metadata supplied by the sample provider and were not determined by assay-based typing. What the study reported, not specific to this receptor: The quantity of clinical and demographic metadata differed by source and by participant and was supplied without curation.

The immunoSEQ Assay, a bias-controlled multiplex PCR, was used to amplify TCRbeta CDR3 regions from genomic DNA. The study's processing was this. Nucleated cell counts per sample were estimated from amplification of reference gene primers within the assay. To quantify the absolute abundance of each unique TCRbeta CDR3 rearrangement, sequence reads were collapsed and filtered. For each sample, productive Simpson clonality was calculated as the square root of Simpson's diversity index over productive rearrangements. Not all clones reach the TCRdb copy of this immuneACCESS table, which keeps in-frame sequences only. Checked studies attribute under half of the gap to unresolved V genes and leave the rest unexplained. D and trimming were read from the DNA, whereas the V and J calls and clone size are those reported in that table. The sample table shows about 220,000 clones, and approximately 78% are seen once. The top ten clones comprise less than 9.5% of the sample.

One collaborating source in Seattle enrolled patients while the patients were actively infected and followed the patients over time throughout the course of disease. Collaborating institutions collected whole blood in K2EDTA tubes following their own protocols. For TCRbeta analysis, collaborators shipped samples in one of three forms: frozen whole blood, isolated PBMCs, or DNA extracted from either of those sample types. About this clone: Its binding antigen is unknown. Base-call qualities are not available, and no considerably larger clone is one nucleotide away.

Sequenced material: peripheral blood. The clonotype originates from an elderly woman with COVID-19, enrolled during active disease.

The CDR3 protein: CASSYSGVPVYGYTF. DNA sequence: TGTGCCAGCAGTTACAGCGGTGTACCGGTCTATGGCTACACCTTC. The receptor chain draws on TRBV6-5 and TRBJ1-2, with the D gene not confidently named. CDR1 and CDR2, per the germline V gene, are MNHEY and SVGAGI. The junction shows trimming of 2 bases on V and 4 bases on J, plus 14 bases between the germline ends. The CDR3 spans 15 residues, from the cysteine through the phenylalanine. Only the CDR3 part of the read is kept: 45 bases, read in frame from the first base.